This note documents a single T cell receptor (beta chain) sequence. Its cognate antigen is unknown. This entry belongs to a study of cytomegalovirus exposure and HLA in healthy donors. The assay was immunoSEQ multiplex PCR, and TCRdb's table has in-frame clones only and misses some. The top ten clones hold 3% to 3.5% of a sample with about 110,000 clones, over 75% of them seen once. The CDR3 loop spans 18 amino acids. Germline V gene data show CDR1 as MDHEN and CDR2 as SYDVKM. J was trimmed by 0 bases and V by 2 bases; bases with no gene match: 10. General study findings and limits: First-cohort TCR clusters were later found to tend to co-occur in the roughly 120 validation repertoires. Most sequenced TCRs were rare (though some public TCRs occurred in many donors). High sensitivity and specificity were reportedly achieved when the classifier diagnosed cytomegalovirus status.

The rearrangement joins TRBV28 to TRBJ2-1; 7 positions match TRBD2. The sample taken for sequencing was PBMCs. This TCR was recovered from a woman aged 18 to 35 in good health and CMV-seronegative. The CDR3 protein is CASSLPLSGVSSYNEQFF. The CDR3 DNA follows: TGTGCCAGCAGTTTACCCCTAAGCGGGGTTAGCTCCTACAATGAGCAGTTCTTC.